Below, one T cell receptor (beta chain) is given with its context. What it recognizes is unknown. The CDR3 is made up of 16 amino acids. V was pared by 8 bases and J by 0 bases, with 14 bases between. The data are from a study of blood T cells in healthy people across ages. Study-wide results and caveats: The study found more naive CD4+ cells and higher diversity in long-lived than aged donors.

The authors ran a second PCR of 7 to 11 cycles using a sample-barcoded 5' primer and a J-beta primer mix. TCRdb itself ran the 5' RACE reads through MiXCR, one entry per CDR3 protein. The repertoire holds fewer than 1,200,000 distinct CDR3 sequences, with roughly 24% as singletons. The same data also went into a second study, on T cells of mothers and their children.

Sequences were obtained from blood. The receptor comes from a girl under 10 years old in good health. This chain links TRBV12-3 or TRBV12-4 with TRBJ2-6, with D perhaps matching TRBD1 or TRBD2 (7 bases each). CDR3 in amino acids: CASVGGDSSGANVLTF. In nucleotides, the CDR3 is TGTGCCAGCGTAGGGGGGGACAGCTCTGGGGCCAACGTCCTGACTTTC.